This T cell receptor beta chain was obtained from a study of T cells in Graves' hyperthyroidism and ophthalmopathy. Findings and caveats of the study: Ophthalmopathy was predicted by the model a median of around 5.9 months ahead of onset. Most expanded thyroid clonotypes above 0.001 also appeared in blood.

What was amplified from RNA transcripts were TCR beta CDR3 regions. The primer set for the first-round RT-PCR of the TCR CDR3 was HTBI. MiXCR was run by TCRdb on the multiplex PCR reads, yielding one entry per CDR3 protein. Of about 200,000 distinct CDR3 sequences detected, about 17% appear once; the ten largest clones hold roughly 49%. About this clonotype itself: Antigen: not known.

If no ophthalmopathy progression occurred within 18 months, Graves' hyperthyroidism was stable. Fresh 10 ml peripheral blood yielded PBMCs. J was trimmed by 4 bases and V by 4 bases; bases with no gene match: 5. The CDR3 contains 17 residues. Per germline, CDR1 SGHAT and CDR2 FQNNGV. This receptor was obtained from a woman in her forties or fifties with Graves' hyperthyroidism. What was sequenced was blood. The rearrangement links TRBV11-2 to TRBJ2-3; 16 bases are shared with TRBD2. As DNA, the CDR3 is TGTGCCAGCAGCTCGGGACTAGCGGGAGGGCGGTCAGATACGCAGTATTTT. This sequence encodes CASSSGLAGGRSDTQYF.